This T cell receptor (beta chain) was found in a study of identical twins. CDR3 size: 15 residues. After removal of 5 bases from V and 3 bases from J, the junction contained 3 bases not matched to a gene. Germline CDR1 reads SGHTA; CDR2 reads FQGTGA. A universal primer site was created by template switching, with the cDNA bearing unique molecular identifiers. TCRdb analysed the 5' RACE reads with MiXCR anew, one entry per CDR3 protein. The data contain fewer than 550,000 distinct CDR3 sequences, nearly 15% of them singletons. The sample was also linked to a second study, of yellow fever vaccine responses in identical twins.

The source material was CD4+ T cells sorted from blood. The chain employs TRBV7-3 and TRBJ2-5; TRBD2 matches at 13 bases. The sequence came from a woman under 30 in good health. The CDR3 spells CASSVGLAGKETQYF. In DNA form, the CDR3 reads TGTGCCAGCAGCGTGGGACTAGCGGGAAAAGAGACCCAGTACTTC.